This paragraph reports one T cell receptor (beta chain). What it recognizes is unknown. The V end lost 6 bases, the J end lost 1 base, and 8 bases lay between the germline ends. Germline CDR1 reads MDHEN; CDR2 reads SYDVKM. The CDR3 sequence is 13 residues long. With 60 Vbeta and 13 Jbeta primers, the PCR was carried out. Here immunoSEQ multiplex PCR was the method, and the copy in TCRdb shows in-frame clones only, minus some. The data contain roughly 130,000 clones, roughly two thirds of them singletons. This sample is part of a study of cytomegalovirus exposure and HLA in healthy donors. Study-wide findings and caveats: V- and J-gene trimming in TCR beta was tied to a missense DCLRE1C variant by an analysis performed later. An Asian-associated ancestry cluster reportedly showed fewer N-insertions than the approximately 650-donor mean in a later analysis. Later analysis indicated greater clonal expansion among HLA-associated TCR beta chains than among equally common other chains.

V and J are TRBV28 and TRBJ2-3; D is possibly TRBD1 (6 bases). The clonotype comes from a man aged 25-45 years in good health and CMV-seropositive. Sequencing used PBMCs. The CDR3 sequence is CASRDSRTDTQYF. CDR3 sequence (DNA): TGTGCCAGCAGGGACAGCCGCACAGATACGCAGTATTTT. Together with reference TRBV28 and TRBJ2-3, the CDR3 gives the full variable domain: DVKVTQSSRYLVKRTGEKVFLECVQDMDHENMFWYRQDPGLGLRLIYFSYDVKMKEKGDIPEGYSVSREKKERFSLILESASTNQTSMYLCASRDSRTDTQYFGPGTRLTVL.